These 19 T cell receptor beta chains were all obtained from the same sample, sequenced in a study of tumor-infiltrating lymphocytes in primary liver carcinoma. Unsorted bulk tissue of roughly 19-30 mg yielded co-extracted RNA and DNA. Using a constant-region primer together with ProtoScript II reverse transcriptase, TCR beta cDNA was made from around 500 ng of total RNA. Slightly modified ARM-PCR with three nested multiplex PCR rounds yielded TCR beta libraries. Forward primers for TRBV1-TRBV30 and a C-beta reverse primer served the first two PCR rounds, at about 11 cycles each. Via MiXCR, TCRdb re-called the multiplex PCR reads, giving one row per CDR3 protein. Among roughly 49,000 distinct CDR3 sequences listed, 70% to 85% were seen once. Sequencing was carried out using liver tumor tissue from sampling region 5. The subset: tumor region T5, tumor centre. Receptors were obtained from a man aged 40-50 years with primary liver carcinoma and hepatitis B virus infection.

There are many counts of this clonotype. The J gene is TRBJ2-7, the V gene TRBV10-2; 8 bases align to TRBD1. This CDR3 spans 17 amino acids. V lost 3 bases, J lost 5 bases, and 15 bases stayed unmatched. CDR1 is WSHSY and CDR2 is SAAADI in the germline V gene. The DNA of the CDR3 is TGCGCCAGCAGTGAAGAGACAGGGGTTGGCTGGACTAACGAGCAGTACTTC. This sequence encodes CASSEETGVGWTNEQYF.

CDR3 loop: CASSMAGSTDTQYF. CDR3 in DNA: TGCGCCAGCAGTATGGCGGGGAGCACAGATACGCAGTATTTT. V gene TRBV5-1 combines with J gene TRBJ2-3, with TRBD2 as a possible D gene (6 bases). Trimming stripped 5 bases from V and 0 bases from J, with 10 bases between. This CDR3 contains 14 residues. Germline V gives CDR1 SGHRS, CDR2 YFSETQ.

The chain recombines TRBV20-1 with TRBJ2-1, with 7 bases fitting TRBD1. From germline, CDR1 is DFQATT and CDR2 SNEGSKA (reference sequence). The length of the CDR3 is 14 residues. The V gene end was trimmed by 3 bases and the J gene end by 2 bases; junction bases not matched to a gene: 4. The CDR3 nucleotides read TGCAGTGCTAGGAGCCAGGGGGCCTACAATGAGCAGTTCTTC. Its translation is CSARSQGAYNEQFF.

This chain connects TRBV29-1 to TRBJ2-3; D gene ambiguous. Germline CDR1 SQVTM, CDR2 ANQGSEA. The CDR3 is 11 residues long. V dropped 1 base and J dropped 7 bases, with 6 bases sitting between them. The chain's CDR3 is CSVEGTHTQYF. The CDR3 DNA is TGCAGCGTTGAAGGAACACATACGCAGTATTTT.

A single count supports this clonotype. V gene TRBV21-1 combines with J gene TRBJ1-3; TRBD1 reflects the table's D call only, with no check against the DNA. TRBV21-1 is labeled a pseudogene. The CDR3 contains 15 residues. CDR3: CASSNPNWGRNTICF. CDR3 DNA sequence: TGTGCCAGCAGCAACCCTAATTGGGGGCGGAACACCATATGTTTT.

This clonotype turned up a few times. A much larger clone is a single base away; this may be a read error. Written as DNA, the CDR3 is TGTGCCAGCAGTGACGGGGGGACGGGAACTTTCTTT. Translating gives CASSDGGTGTFF. The rearrangement uses TRBV2 and TRBJ1-1, with D possibly TRBD1 on 5 matching bases. Germline V gene sequence: CDR1 SNHLY, CDR2 FYNNEI. The V and J ends lost 3 bases and 12 bases respectively, with 14 bases between them. The CDR3 extends over 12 amino acids.

A word on this clonotype: The germline gene is not matched at one end of the junction; a read error may be the cause. The chain links TRBV5-8 to TRBJ2-5; TRBD2 matches 7 bases. Germline V CDR1 and CDR2: SGHTS, YDEGEE. The CDR3 loop spans 15 amino acids. The CDR3 nucleotides read TGTGTCAGCAGCTTGGGAGGGACGGGTCAAGAGACCCAGTACTTC. It codes for CVSSLGGTGQETQYF.

To note about this clonotype: The junction differs from germline at one of its ends, possibly a read error. The rearrangement uses TRBV5-1 and TRBJ2-3, with 12 nucleotides matching TRBD2. The CDR3 sequence is 15 residues long. CDR1 SGHRS and CDR2 YFSETQ come from the germline V gene. The CDR3 reads CTSSLLAGGTDTQYF. CDR3 coding DNA: TGCACCAGCAGCTTACTAGCGGGAGGCACAGATACACAGTATTTT.

About this clonotype itself: Mismatch with germline at one junction end may stem from a read error. The chain joins TRBV12-3 or TRBV12-4 to TRBJ2-7; D remains unclear. CDR3 length: 14 residues. CDR3 in DNA: TGTGTCAGCAGACTCGATTCCAGCTCCTACGAGCAGTACTTC. It codes for CVSRLDSSSYEQYF.

Points on this clonotype: The CDR3 does not close with the conserved phenylalanine or tryptophan, likely indicating a read error. Because the CDR3's place on the DNA is in doubt, the DNA is left out and the CDR3 is given as listed by TCRdb. The chain uses TRBV11-2 and TRBJ2-2; no check of the table's D call, TRBD2, against the DNA was made. CDR1 and CDR2 from the germline V gene are SGHAT and FQNNGV. The CDR3 numbers 17 amino acids, ends counted. The CDR3: CASSGGLAERNTGELLS.

DNA for the CDR3: TGTGCCAGCAGCTTAGATCCCGCAGGGTTGGACGAGCAGTACTTC. It encodes CASSLDPAGLDEQYF. The rearrangement links TRBV11-2 to TRBJ2-7; TRBD1 might be the D (5 bases). CDR1 and CDR2 from the germline V gene are SGHAT and FQNNGV. Deletions cut 0 bases from V and 5 bases from J, with 14 bases between. CDR3 size: 15 residues.

This clonotype was counted a few times. The junction does not match germline at one end; this may be a read error. The chain combines TRBV12-3 or TRBV12-4 with TRBJ2-5; tentative D call: TRBD2 (5 bases). The CDR3 has 13 residues. CDR3 sequence (DNA): TGTGCCAGCCACGGGGATGGAGAGGAGACCCAATACTTC. Amino acids: CASHGDGEETQYF.

The J gene is TRBJ2-7, the V gene TRBV5-1; maybe TRBD2 (6 bases). This CDR3 has 15 amino acids. Germline V gene data show CDR1 as SGHRS and CDR2 as YFSETQ. Trimming left V 4 bases short and J 7 bases short, with 21 bases between. The CDR3 is CASSETSWGVYEQYF. The CDR3 bases are TGCGCCAGCAGCGAGACTAGTTGGGGTGTCTATGAGCAGTACTTC. The whole variable domain, filled in from reference TRBV5-1 and TRBJ2-7, reads KAGVTQTPRYLIKTRGQQVTLSCSPISGHRSVSWYQQTPGQGLQFLFEYFSETQRNKGNFPGRFSGRQFSNSRSEMNVSTLELGDSALYLCASSETSWGVYEQYFGPGTRLTVT.

Regarding this clonotype: It is likely a read error, because the conserved phenylalanine at the end of the CDR3 is missing. This sequence joins TRBV12-3 or TRBV12-4 and TRBJ2-7; possibly TRBD2 for D (5 bases). The germline V and J ends were trimmed by 10 bases and 3 bases, with 16 bases remaining between them. CDR3 length equals 13 residues. For the CDR3, the DNA is TGTGCCAACACCCGACGGGAATACTACGAGCAGTACCTA. This gives the protein CANTRREYYEQYL.

The J gene is TRBJ2-6, the V gene TRBV24-1; D unresolved. CDR3 size: 16 residues. The V gene's germline CDR1 is KGHDR and CDR2 SFDVKD. The germline V and J ends were trimmed by 6 bases and 4 bases, with 15 bases remaining between them. The CDR3 region is CATSHSEVDGANVLTF. As DNA, the CDR3 is TGTGCCACCAGTCATTCAGAGGTGGACGGGGCCAACGTCCTGACTTTC.

The chain joins TRBV5-4 to TRBJ2-1; the match to TRBD2 covers 7 bases. The germline gives CDR1 SGHNT, CDR2 YYREEE (reference sequence). After removal of 5 bases from V and 0 bases from J, the junction contained 11 bases not matched to a gene. This CDR3 has 17 residues. The CDR3 sequence is CASSPEAGISSYNEQFF. The CDR3 nucleotides are TGTGCCAGCAGTCCCGAAGCGGGAATAAGCTCCTACAATGAGCAGTTCTTC.

Comments on this clonotype: At one end the junction does not follow the germline gene, possibly because of a read error. The chain links TRBV11-2 to TRBJ2-7; the D gene could be TRBD1 or TRBD2 (5 bases each). From germline, CDR1 is SGHAT and CDR2 FQNNGV. There are 17 residues in the CDR3. CDR3: CASSTDPPGQGSYEHYF. The CDR3 bases are TGTGCCAGCAGCACCGACCCGCCGGGGCAGGGAAGCTACGAGCACTACTTC.

The chain uses TRBV10-3 and TRBJ2-7, with TRBD1 identical over 8 bases. The CDR3 totals 16 residues. The junction had 14 bases not matched to a gene; V was cut back by 3 bases and J by 7 bases. Germline CDR1 ENHRY, CDR2 SYGVKD. The CDR3 protein is CAISDTGSGGKYEQYF. The CDR3 DNA follows: TGTGCCATCAGTGATACCGGGTCAGGGGGCAAATATGAGCAGTACTTC.

Comments on this clonotype: The CDR3 does not end in the conserved phenylalanine or tryptophan, so this is likely a read error. The genes are TRBV24-1 and TRBJ1-2; perhaps TRBD1 as D (5 bases). The CDR3 sequence is 13 residues long. The germline V gene encodes CDR1 KGHDR and CDR2 SFDVKD. CDR3 protein: CVTSSRQDTGYTL. The CDR3 region has the DNA TGTGTCACCAGCTCGAGGCAGGACACTGGCTACACCCTC.